This record looks at one T cell receptor beta chain sequence and its context. Antigen: not known. Trimming took off 5 bases at V and 0 bases at J, with 10 bases between the two ends. The germline V gene encodes CDR1 MGHRA and CDR2 YSYEKL. This CDR3 has 14 residues. This entry belongs to a study of shared clonotypes between healthy human individuals. Overall study findings and caveats: For naive CD4 cells, roughly 5% of clonotypes were shared across a handful of donors.

Memory CD4+ cells were the fraction left after CD45RA+ naive selection. Measured with immunoSEQ multiplex PCR; TCRdb has only the in-frame clones, and not every one. Here the sample spans a few hundred thousand clones, 97% being singletons. The clonotype comes from a woman in her 30s in good health. What was sequenced was naive CD4+ T cells sorted from blood. Subset specified: CD45RA+ positively selected. The V call is TRBV4-1, the J call TRBJ1-2; the D is unclear. CDR3 residues: CASSTPTANYGYTF. The CDR3 DNA sequence: TGCGCCAGCAGCACGCCGACGGCTAACTATGGCTACACCTTC.